Listed below are T cell receptor beta chains from one sample, sequenced in a study of long-term antiretroviral therapy in people with HIV. Sequencing used immunoSEQ multiplex PCR; TCRdb keeps in-frame clones, though not all of them. The sample contains about 32,000 clones, approximately 94% of which appear only once. This material consisted of unsorted PBMCs, taken 4.1 years after starting antiretroviral therapy. The receptors originated from a woman between 50 and 59 years old with HIV. CDR3s include the opening cysteine and the closing phenylalanine or tryptophan. Size values are once, few and many counts, or a class for expanded clones, and some rows have none.

length | J | size | V | CDR3
18 | TRBJ2-6 | . | TRBV5-4 | CASSLGDRGPSGANVLTF
11 | TRBJ2-5 | once | TRBV2 | CASILEETQYF
13 | TRBJ2-7 | . | TRBV27 | CASRDRDSYEQYF
12 | TRBJ2-2 | once | TRBV7-6 | CAAGGNTGELFF
15 | TRBJ2-4 | . | TRBV30 | CAWSDQGLAKNIQYF
13 | TRBJ2-3 | . | TRBV2 | CASSEALPDTQYF
16 | TRBJ1-5 | . | TRBV19 | CASSRDRQSGNQPQHF
16 | TRBJ2-1 | . | TRBV30 | CAWSRGSGGSYNEQFF
14 | TRBJ1-5 | once | TRBV6-1 | CASSIGLSNQPQHF
14 | TRBJ1-2 | . | TRBV5-8 | CASSRGQGTYGYTF
13 | TRBJ1-1 | . | TRBV7-6 | CASSLGQYTEAFF
13 | TRBJ1-5 | . | TRBV7-9 | CASSLQGGQPQHF
15 | TRBJ2-7 | . | TRBV30 | CAWSSSGTDPYEQYF
15 | TRBJ2-3 | . | TRBV9 | CASSVGSSSTDTQYF
12 | TRBJ2-1 | . | TRBV29-1 | CSVERQPNEQFF
14 | TRBJ2-5 | . | TRBV6-5 | CASSYAGGAETQYF
12 | TRBJ1-2 | few | TRBV2 | CASSESGKGYTF
13 | TRBJ1-6 | . | TRBV5-6 | CASSKGLNSPLHF
13 | TRBJ2-1 | . | TRBV19 | CASSRQGYNEQFF
17 | TRBJ1-4 | . | TRBV5-4 | CASSATPPTGGGEKLFF
14 | TRBJ2-3 | . | TRBV19 | CASSMRRGRDTQYF
13 | TRBJ1-4 | once | TRBV30 | CAWMGQGKEKLFF
14 | TRBJ2-7 | . | TRBV11-1 | CASSSITGGNEQYF
13 | TRBJ2-5 | once | TRBV2 | CATRGPPPETQYF
11 | TRBJ1-2 | . | TRBV20-1 | CSARTGAGYTF
14 | TRBJ2-3 | . | TRBV11-1 | CASSFGGSGDTQYF
13 | TRBJ2-3 | . | TRBV5-1 | CASSLDSTDTQYF